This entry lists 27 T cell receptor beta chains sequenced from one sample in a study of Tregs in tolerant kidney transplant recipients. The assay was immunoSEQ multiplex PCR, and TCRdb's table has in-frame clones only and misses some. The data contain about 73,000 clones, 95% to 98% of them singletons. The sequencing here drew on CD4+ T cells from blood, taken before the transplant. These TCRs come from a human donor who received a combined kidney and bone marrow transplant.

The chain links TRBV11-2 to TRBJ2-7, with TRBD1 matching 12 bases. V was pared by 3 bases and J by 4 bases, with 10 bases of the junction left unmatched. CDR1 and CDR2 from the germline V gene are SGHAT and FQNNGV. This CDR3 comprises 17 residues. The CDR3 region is CASSLGPGQGALYEQYF. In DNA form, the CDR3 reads TGTGCCAGCAGCTTGGGACCGGGACAGGGGGCTCTGTACGAGCAGTACTTC. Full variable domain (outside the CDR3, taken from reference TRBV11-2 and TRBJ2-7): EAGVAQSPRYKIIEKRQSVAFWCNPISGHATLYWYQQILGQGPKLLIQFQNNGVVDDSQLPKDRFSAERLKGVDSTLKIQPAKLEDSAVYLCASSLGPGQGALYEQYFGPGTRLTVT.

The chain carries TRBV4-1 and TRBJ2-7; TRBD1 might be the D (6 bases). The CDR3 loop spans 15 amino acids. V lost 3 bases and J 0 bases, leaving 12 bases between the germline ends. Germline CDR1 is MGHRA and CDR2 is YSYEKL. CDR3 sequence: CASSHPDRPSYEQYF. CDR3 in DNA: TGCGCCAGCAGCCATCCAGACAGGCCCTCCTACGAGCAGTACTTC.

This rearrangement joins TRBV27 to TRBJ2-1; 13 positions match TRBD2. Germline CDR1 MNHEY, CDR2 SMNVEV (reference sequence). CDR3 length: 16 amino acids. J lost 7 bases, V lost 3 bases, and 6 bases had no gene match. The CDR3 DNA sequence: TGTGCCAGCAGTTTGCGGACTAGCGGGAGTCGTAATGAGCAGTTCTTC. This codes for CASSLRTSGSRNEQFF.

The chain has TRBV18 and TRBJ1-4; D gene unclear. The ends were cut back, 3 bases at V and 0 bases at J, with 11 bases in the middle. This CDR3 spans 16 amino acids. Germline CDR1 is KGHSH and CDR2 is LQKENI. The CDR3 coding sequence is TGTGCCAGCTCACCGCCTACAGTTACAACTAATGAAAAACTGTTTTTT. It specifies CASSPPTVTTNEKLFF.

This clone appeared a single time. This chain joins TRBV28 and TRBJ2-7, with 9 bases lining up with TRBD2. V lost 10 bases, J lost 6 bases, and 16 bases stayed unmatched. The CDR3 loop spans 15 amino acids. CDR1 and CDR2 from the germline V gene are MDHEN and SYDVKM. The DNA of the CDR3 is TGTGCCACCAAAGGTTTGGGCGGGGGGGTTTTCGAGCAGTACTTC. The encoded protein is CATKGLGGGVFEQYF.

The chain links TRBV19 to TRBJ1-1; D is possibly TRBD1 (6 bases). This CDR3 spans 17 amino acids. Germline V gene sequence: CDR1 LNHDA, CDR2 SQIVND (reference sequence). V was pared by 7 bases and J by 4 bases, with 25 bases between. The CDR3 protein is CASIRGGESKVCTEAFF. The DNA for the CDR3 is TGTGCCAGTATTAGGGGGGGGGAATCAAAAGTGTGCACTGAAGCTTTCTTT.

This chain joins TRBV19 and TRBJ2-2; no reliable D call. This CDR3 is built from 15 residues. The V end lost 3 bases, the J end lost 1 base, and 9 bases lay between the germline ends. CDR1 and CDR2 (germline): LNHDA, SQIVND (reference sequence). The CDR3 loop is CASSMVLENTGELFF. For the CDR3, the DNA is TGTGCCAGTAGTATGGTATTAGAGAACACCGGGGAGCTGTTTTTT.

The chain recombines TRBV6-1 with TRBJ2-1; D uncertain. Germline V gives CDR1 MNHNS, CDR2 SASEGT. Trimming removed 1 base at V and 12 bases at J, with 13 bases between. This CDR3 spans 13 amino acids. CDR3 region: CASSEGNELVQFF. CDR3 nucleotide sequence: TGTGCCAGCAGTGAAGGAAATGAGCTCGTGCAGTTCTTC.

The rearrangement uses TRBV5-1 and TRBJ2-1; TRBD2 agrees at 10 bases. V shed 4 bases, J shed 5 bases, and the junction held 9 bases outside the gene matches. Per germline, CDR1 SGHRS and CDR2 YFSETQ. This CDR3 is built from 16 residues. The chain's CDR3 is CASSLNSGGTNNEQFF. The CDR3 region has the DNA TGCGCCAGCAGCCTAAATAGCGGGGGGACGAACAATGAGCAGTTCTTC.

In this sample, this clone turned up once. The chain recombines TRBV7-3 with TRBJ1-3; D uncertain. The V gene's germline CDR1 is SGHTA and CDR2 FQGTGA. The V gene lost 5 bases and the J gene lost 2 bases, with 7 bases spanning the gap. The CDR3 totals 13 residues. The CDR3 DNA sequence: TGTGCCAGCAGCCTATTAGCTGGAAACACCATATATTTT. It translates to CASSLLAGNTIYF.

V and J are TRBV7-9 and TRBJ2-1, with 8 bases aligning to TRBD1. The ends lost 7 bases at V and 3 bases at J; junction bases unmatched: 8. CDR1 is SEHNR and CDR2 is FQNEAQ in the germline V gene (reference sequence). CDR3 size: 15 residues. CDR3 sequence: CASTPTGGFYNEQFF. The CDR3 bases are TGTGCCAGCACGCCCACAGGGGGTTTCTACAATGAGCAGTTCTTC.

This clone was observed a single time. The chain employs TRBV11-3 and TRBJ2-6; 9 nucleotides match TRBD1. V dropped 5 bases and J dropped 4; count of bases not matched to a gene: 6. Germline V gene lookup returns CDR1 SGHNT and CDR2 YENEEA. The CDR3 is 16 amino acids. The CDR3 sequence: CASSAGTGIGANVLTF. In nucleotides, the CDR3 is TGTGCCAGCAGCGCCGGGACAGGGATCGGGGCCAACGTCCTGACTTTC.

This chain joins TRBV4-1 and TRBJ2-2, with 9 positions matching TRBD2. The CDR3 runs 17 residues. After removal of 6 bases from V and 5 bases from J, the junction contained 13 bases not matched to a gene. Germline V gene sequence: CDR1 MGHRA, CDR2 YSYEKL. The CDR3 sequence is CASSLRGSGGGTGELFF. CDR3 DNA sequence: TGCGCCAGCAGTCTGAGAGGTAGCGGGGGTGGAACCGGGGAGCTGTTTTTT.

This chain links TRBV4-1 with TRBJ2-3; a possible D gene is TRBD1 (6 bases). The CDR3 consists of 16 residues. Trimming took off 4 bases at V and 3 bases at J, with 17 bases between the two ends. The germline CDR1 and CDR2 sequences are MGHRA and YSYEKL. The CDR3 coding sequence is TGCGCCAGCAGCCTAGGGTCGGGACAATGGACAGATACGCAGTATTTT. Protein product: CASSLGSGQWTDTQYF.

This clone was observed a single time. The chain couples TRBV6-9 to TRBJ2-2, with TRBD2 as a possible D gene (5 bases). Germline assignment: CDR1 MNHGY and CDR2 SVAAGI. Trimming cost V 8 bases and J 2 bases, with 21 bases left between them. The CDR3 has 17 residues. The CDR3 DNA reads TGTGCCAGCTTAGGACCGGGATGTTGCTTAAACACCGGGGAGCTGTTTTTT. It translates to CASLGPGCCLNTGELFF.

CDR3 DNA sequence: TGTGCCAGCAGGGGTAGGGGCCGGGCAAGAAAACTGTTTTTT. This sequence encodes CASRGRGRARKLFF. The J gene is TRBJ1-4, the V gene TRBV5-6, with a tentative D call TRBD1 (5 bases). Trimming took 5 bases from V and 10 from J, leaving 18 bases between them. The CDR3 is 14 residues long. Germline lookup yields CDR1 SGHDT and CDR2 YYEEEE.

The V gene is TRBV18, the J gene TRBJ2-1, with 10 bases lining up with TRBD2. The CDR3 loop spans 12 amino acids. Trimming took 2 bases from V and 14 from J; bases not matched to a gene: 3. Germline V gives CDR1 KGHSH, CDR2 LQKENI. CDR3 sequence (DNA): TGTGCCAGCTCACCATGGGGACTAGCGAAGTTCTTC. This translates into CASSPWGLAKFF.

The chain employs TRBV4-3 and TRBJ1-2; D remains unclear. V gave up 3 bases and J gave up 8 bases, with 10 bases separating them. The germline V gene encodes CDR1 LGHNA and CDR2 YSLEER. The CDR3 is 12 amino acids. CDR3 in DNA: TGCGCCAGCAGCCAGCCAGGTCGGGGCTACACCTTC. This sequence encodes CASSQPGRGYTF.

CDR3 coding DNA: TGTGCCAGGAGGAAGCAGCCCCAGCATTTT. Its translation is CARRKQPQHF. J is TRBJ1-5 and V is TRBV7-9; D gene uncertain. Germline V gene sequence: CDR1 SEHNR, CDR2 FQNEAQ (reference sequence). Between the trimmed V and J ends, which lost 9 bases and 7 bases, there was a span of 7 bases. This CDR3 has 10 amino acids.

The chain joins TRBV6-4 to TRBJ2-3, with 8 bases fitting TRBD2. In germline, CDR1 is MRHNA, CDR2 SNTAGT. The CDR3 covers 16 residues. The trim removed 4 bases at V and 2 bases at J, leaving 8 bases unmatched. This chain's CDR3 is CASSVTSGDPTDTQYF. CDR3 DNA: TGTGCCAGCAGTGTTACTAGCGGTGACCCCACAGATACGCAGTATTTT.

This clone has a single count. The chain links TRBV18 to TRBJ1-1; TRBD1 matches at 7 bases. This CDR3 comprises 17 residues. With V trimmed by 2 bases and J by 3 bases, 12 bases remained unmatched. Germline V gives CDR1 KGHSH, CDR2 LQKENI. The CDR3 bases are TGTGCCAGCTCACCAGTCGGGTTTGAGGGGGCCCACACTGAAGCTTTCTTT. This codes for CASSPVGFEGAHTEAFF.

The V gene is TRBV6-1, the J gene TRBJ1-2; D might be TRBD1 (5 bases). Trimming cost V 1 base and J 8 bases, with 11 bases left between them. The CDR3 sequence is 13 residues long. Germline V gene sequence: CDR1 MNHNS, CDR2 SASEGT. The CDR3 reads CASSEVAGIGYTF. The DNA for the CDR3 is TGTGCCAGCAGTGAAGTTGCAGGGATCGGCTACACCTTC.

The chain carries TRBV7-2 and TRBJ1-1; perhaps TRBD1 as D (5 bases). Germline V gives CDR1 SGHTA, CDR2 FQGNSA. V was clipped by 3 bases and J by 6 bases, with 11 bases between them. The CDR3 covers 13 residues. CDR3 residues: CASSFYPTAEAFF. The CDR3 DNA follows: TGTGCCAGCAGCTTTTACCCGACAGCTGAAGCTTTCTTT.

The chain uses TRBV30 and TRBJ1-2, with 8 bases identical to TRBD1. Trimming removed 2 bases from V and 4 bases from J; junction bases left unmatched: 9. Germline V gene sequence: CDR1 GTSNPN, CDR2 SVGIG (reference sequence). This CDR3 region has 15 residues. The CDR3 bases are TGTGCCTGGAGTCCCCCCAGGGGGCTAGGCTATGGCTACACCTTC. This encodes CAWSPPRGLGYGYTF.

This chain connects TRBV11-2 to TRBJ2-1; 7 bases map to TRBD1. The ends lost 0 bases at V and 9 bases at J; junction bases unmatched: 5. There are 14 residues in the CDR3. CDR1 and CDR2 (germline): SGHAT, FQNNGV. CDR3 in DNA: TGTGCCAGCAGCTTAGATCGACAGGGCAGTGAGCAGTTCTTC. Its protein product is CASSLDRQGSEQFF.

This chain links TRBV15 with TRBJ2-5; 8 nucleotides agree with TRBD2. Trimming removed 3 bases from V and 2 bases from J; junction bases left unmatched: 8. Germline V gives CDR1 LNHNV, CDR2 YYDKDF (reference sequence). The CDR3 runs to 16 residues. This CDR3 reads CATSRGQRGIQETQYF. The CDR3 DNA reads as TGTGCCACCAGCAGGGGTCAGCGGGGGATTCAAGAGACCCAGTACTTC.

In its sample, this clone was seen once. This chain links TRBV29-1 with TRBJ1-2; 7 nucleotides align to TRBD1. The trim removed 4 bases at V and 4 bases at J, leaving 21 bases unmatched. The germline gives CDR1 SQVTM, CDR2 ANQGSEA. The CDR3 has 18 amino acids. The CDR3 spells CSVVPRTHTGAVPYGYTF. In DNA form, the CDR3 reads TGCAGCGTTGTCCCTCGCACGCACACAGGGGCCGTTCCCTATGGCTACACCTTC. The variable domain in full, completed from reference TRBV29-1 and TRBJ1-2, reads SAVISQKPSRDICQRGTSLTIQCQVDSQVTMMFWYRQQPGQSLTLIATANQGSEATYESGFVIDKFPISRPNLTFSTLTVSNMSPEDSSIYLCSVVPRTHTGAVPYGYTFGSGTRLTVV.